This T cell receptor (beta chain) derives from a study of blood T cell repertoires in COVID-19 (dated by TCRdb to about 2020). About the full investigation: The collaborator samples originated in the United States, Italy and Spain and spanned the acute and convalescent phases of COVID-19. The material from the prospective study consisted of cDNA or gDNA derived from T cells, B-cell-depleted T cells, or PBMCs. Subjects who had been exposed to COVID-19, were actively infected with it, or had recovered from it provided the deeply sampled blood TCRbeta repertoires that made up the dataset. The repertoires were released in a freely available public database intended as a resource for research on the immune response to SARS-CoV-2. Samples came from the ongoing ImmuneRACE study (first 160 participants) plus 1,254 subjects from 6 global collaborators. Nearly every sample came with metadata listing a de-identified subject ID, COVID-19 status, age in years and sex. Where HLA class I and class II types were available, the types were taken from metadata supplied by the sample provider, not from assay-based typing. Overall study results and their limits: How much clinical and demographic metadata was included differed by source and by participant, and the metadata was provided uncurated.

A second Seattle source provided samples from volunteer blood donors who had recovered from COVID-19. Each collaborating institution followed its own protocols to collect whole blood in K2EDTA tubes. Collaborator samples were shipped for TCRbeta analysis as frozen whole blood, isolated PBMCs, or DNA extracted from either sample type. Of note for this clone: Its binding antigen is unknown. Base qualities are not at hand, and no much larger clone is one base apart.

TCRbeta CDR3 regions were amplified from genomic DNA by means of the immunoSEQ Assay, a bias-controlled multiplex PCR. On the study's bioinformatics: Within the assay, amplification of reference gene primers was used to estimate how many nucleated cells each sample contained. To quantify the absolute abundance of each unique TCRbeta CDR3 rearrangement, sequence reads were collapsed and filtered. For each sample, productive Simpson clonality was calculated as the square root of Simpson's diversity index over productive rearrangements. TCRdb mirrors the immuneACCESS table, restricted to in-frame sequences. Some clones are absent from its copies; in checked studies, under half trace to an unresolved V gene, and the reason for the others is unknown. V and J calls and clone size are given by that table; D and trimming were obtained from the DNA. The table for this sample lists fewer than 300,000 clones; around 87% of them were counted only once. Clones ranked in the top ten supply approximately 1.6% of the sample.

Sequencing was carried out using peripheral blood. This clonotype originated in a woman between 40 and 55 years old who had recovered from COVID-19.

The sequenced DNA is TGTGCCAGCAGCCAAGTTGCGGCAGGGAATGCTTTCTTT. Its amino acids are CASSQVAAGNAFF. The chain was built from TRBV3-1 (or the pseudogene TRBV3-2) and TRBJ1-1; the D segment could be TRBD1, given 5 matching bases. In the germline V gene (reference sequence), CDR1 corresponds to LGHDT and CDR2 to YNNKEL. Between the V and J ends, shortened by 1 base and 11 bases respectively, the junction contains 14 bases. The CDR3 holds 13 amino acids from the cysteine to the phenylalanine. Only CDR3 DNA is held: 39 bases, read in frame from base 1.